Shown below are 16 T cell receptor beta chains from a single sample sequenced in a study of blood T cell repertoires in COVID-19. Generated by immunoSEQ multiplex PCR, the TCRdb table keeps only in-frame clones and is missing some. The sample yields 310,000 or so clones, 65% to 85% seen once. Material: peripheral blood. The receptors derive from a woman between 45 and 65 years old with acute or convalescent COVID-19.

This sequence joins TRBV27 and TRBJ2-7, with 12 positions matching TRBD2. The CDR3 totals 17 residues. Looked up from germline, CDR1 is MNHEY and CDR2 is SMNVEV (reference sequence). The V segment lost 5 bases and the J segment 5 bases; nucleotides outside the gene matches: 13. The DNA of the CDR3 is TGTGCCAGCAGTCCCCCCGCGTCACTAGCGGGAGGAAACGAGCAGTACTTC. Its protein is CASSPPASLAGGNEQYF.

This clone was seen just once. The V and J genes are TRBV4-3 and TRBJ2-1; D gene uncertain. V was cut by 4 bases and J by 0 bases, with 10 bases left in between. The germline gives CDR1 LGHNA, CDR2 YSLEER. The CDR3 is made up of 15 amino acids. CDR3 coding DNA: TGCGCCAGCAGCCGCCTGGAGAGCTCCTACAATGAGCAGTTCTTC. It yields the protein CASSRLESSYNEQFF.

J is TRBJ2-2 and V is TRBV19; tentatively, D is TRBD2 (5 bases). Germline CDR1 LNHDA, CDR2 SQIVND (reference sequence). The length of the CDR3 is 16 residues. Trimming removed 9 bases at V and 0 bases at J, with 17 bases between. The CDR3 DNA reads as TGTGCCAGCTACCCCAAAGCGGTCGCGAACACCGGGGAGCTGTTTTTT. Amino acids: CASYPKAVANTGELFF.

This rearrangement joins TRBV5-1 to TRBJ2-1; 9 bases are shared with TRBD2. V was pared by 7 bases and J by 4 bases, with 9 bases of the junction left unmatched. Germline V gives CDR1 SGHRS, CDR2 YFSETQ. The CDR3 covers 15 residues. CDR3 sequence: CASREGAGGYNEQFF. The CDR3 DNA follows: TGCGCCAGCCGGGAAGGAGCGGGGGGTTACAATGAGCAGTTCTTC.

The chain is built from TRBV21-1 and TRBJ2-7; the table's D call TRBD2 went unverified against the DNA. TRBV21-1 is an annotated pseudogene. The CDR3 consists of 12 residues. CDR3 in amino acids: CAIRGGSHEQYV. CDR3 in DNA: TGTGCCATCCGGGGGGGGTCCCACGAGCAGTACGTC.

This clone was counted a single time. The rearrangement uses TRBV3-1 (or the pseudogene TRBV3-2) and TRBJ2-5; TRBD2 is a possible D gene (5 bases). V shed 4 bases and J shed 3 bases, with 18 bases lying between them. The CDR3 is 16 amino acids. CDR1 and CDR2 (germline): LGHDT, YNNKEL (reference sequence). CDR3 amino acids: CASSLSPGGLEETQYF. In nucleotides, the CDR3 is TGTGCCAGCAGCCTCTCCCCCGGCGGGTTAGAAGAGACCCAGTACTTC.

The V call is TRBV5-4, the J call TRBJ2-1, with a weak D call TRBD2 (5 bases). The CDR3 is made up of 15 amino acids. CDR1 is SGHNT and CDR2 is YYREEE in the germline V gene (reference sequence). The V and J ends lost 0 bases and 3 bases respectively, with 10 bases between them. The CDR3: CASSLGEPRYNEQFF. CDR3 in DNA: TGTGCCAGCAGCTTGGGGGAGCCTCGCTACAATGAGCAGTTCTTC.

CDR3 residues: CASSPQGDTQYF. CDR3 nucleotide sequence: TGTGCCAGCTCCCCCCAGGGAGATACGCAGTATTTT. J is TRBJ2-3 and V is TRBV18, with D tentatively TRBD1 (5 bases). The CDR3 covers 12 residues. Germline-derived CDR1 and CDR2 are KGHSH and LQKENI. Trimming took 6 bases from V and 5 from J, leaving 9 bases between them.

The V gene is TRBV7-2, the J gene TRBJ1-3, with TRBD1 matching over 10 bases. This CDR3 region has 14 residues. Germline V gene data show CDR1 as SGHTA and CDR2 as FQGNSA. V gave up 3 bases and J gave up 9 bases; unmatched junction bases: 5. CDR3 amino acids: CASSLRTGGLTIYF. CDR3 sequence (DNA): TGTGCCAGCAGCTTGCGGACAGGGGGACTCACCATATATTTT.

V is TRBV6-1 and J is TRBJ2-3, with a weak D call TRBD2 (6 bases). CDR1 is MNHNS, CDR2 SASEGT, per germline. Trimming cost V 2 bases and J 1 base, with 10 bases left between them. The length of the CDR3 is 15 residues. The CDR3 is CASSEFSGGTDTQYF. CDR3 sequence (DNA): TGTGCCAGCAGTGAATTTAGCGGAGGCACAGATACGCAGTATTTT.

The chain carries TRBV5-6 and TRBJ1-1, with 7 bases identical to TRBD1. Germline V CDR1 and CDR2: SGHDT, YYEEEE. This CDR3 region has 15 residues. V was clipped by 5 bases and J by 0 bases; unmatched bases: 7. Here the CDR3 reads CASRPYRGMNTEAFF. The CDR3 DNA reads TGTGCCAGCAGACCCTACAGGGGCATGAACACTGAAGCTTTCTTT.

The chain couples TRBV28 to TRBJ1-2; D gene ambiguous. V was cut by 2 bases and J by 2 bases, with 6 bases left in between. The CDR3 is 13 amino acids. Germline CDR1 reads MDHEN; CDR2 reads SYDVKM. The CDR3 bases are TGTGCCAGCAGTTTAGCAGGAAACTATGGCTACACCTTC. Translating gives CASSLAGNYGYTF.

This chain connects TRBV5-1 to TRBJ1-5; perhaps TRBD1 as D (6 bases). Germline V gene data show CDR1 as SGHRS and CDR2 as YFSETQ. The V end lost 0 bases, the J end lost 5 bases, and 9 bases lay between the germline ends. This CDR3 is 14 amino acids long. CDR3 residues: CASSLDRADQPQHF. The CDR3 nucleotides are TGCGCCAGCAGCTTGGACAGGGCGGATCAGCCCCAGCATTTT.

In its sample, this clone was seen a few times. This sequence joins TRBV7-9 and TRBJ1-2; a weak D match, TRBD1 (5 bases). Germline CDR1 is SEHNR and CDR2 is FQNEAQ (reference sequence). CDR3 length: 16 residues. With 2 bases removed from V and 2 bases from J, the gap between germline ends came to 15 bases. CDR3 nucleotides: TGTGCCAGCAGCTTAAATTTGGCAGGACAAAACTATGGCTACACCTTC. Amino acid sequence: CASSLNLAGQNYGYTF.

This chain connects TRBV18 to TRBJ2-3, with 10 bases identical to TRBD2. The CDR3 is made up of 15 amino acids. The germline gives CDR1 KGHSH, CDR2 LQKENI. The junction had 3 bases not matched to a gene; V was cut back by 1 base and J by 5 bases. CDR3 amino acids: CASSPRRLAGDTQYF. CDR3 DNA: TGTGCCAGCTCACCACGGAGACTAGCGGGAGATACGCAGTATTTT.

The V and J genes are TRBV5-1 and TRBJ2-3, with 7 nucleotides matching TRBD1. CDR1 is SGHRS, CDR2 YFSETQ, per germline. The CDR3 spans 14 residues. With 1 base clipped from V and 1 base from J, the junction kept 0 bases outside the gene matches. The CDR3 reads CASSLQGGTDTQYF. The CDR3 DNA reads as TGCGCCAGCAGCTTGCAGGGGGGCACAGATACGCAGTATTTT.